This TCR beta chain came from a study of cytomegalovirus exposure and HLA in healthy donors. General study points: Immune exposure information comprised only CMV serostatus. Most of the TCR beta V segments (in an earlier analysis) were productive either about 90% or about 30% of the time.

This clone was picked up one time. Its antigen is as yet unknown. The PCR used 60 Vbeta and 13 Jbeta primers. Repertoires were generated with immunoSEQ multiplex PCR, while TCRdb's copy carries only in-frame clones and drops some. The sample consists of more than 85,000 clones, 65% to 90% of them appearing once. Participants comprised healthy donors of bone marrow. CDR1 is KGHSH, CDR2 LQKENI, per germline. V lost 5 bases and J lost 0, with 8 bases in between. The CDR3 covers 14 residues. The V call is TRBV18, the J call TRBJ2-1; possibly TRBD2 for D (5 bases). This receptor was identified in a woman between 18 and 29 years old in good health and CMV-seronegative. The sample consisted of PBMCs. CDR3 sequence: CASSWESSYNEQFF. As DNA, the CDR3 is TGTGCCAGCTCATGGGAGAGCTCCTACAATGAGCAGTTCTTC.